This TCR beta chain comes out of a study of CD8 T cells in ankylosing spondylitis (dated by TCRdb to 2016 to 2017). About the investigation overall: T cell receptor beta repertoires were profiled in healthy donors and ankylosing spondylitis patients so that disease-linked TCR variants could be found. The full study cohort comprised 20 to 30 ankylosing spondylitis patients and around 100 healthy donors. Peripheral blood was sampled, and synovial fluid was also collected from ankylosing spondylitis patients.

General study outcomes and caveats: The disease-linked clones were reported as significantly enriched in matched synovial fluid samples from ankylosing spondylitis patients. Some of the motif variants had been reported before in the synovial fluid and blood of reactive arthritis patients, a finding that suggests common disease-initiation mechanisms. Blood from ankylosing spondylitis patients appeared to be characterized by a TCR beta motif composed of 7 to 9 highly homologous amino acid variants. The disease-linked clones showed a CD8+ phenotype and occurred at relatively low frequencies in peripheral blood.

As for this clonotype: There is no known antigen for this receptor. Qualities for individual bases were not recorded, and no much larger clone is one base off.

Relative to germline, V is missing 5 bases and J is missing 3 bases, with 7 bases of the junction outside any gene match. Via the germline V gene (reference sequence), CDR1 is SEHNR and CDR2 FQNEAQ. The CDR3 covers 15 residues, taking in both the cysteine and the phenylalanine. The only DNA kept is the CDR3, 45 bases in frame from the first base. Instrument used: Illumina HiSeq 2500. TCR beta libraries were prepared by quantitative 5'-RACE with molecular barcodes. The original pipeline was this. Disease-linked TCR variants were identified with a new computational method built on a probabilistic model of VDJ rearrangement. The public reads were reprocessed in TCRdb via fastp at Q25 and MiXCR, keeping in-frame beta chains. Every CDR3 protein is listed once, alongside the most common genes and DNA of its rows. TCRdb's processing, not the authors' own work, is the source of the V and J calls. This sample holds around 770,000 distinct CDR3 sequences; over 15% were observed only once. About 20% of the sample goes to the ten largest clones.

This sequence originates from a male donor with ankylosing spondylitis. The rearrangement joined TRBV7-9 to TRBJ1-5; TRBD1 agrees with 7 junctional bases. Sample: blood, either unsorted or a sorted T cell fraction (not recorded which). The nucleotide sequence is TGTGCCAGCAGCGTCGCCACAGGGGACAATCAGCCCCAGCATTTT. The resulting protein is CASSVATGDNQPQHF.